A single sample is the source of the 4 T cell receptor beta chains below, sequenced in a study of early T cells in non-severe SARS-CoV-2 infection. A single record per CDR3 protein comes from TCRdb applying MiXCR to the 5' RACE reads. The profile shows approximately 68,000 distinct CDR3 sequences, 10% of them singletons. The sequencing used whole blood, collected at baseline. These TCRs come from an adult who was a healthcare worker with PCR-confirmed SARS-CoV-2 infection or an uninfected control (not recorded which).

This rearrangement joins TRBV19 to TRBJ2-7; tentatively, D is TRBD1 (5 bases). The CDR3 loop spans 15 amino acids. With 5 bases removed from V and 2 bases from J, the gap between germline ends came to 16 bases. Germline values: CDR1 LNHDA, CDR2 SQIVND (reference sequence). Written as DNA, the CDR3 is TGTGCCAGTAGTGAGCGACAGAATGGGGCCTACGAGCAGTACTTC. As protein: CASSERQNGAYEQYF. The variable domain in full, completed from reference TRBV19 and TRBJ2-7, reads DGGITQSPKYLFRKEGQNVTLSCEQNLNHDAMYWYRQDPGQGLRLIYYSQIVNDFQKGDIAEGYSVSREKKESFPLTVTSAQKNPTAFYLCASSERQNGAYEQYFGPGTRLTVT.

At least ten counts were recorded for this clonotype. The chain uses TRBV9 and TRBJ1-1; 7 nucleotides match TRBD1. The V segment lost 3 bases and the J segment 9 bases; nucleotides outside the gene matches: 5. The CDR3 runs to 12 residues. Germline values: CDR1 SGDLS, CDR2 YYNGEE. The CDR3 DNA is TGTGCCAGCAGCGCCGGGACAGACAAAGCTTTCTTT. Encoded protein: CASSAGTDKAFF.

This clonotype was seen a handful of times. J is TRBJ2-5 and V is TRBV7-6; D is undetermined. This CDR3 comprises 15 residues. Trimming removed 0 bases from V and 5 bases from J, with 13 bases in between. Germline V lookup: CDR1 SGHVS, CDR2 FNYEAQ. The CDR3 loop is CASSLADTPGETQYF. The CDR3 DNA reads as TGTGCCAGCAGCTTAGCCGACACCCCCGGGGAGACCCAGTACTTC. The entire variable domain, with the rest obtained from reference TRBV7-6 and TRBJ2-5, is as follows: GAGVSQSPRYKVTKRGQDVALRCDPISGHVSLYWYRQALGQGPEFLTYFNYEAQQDKSGLPNDRFSAERPEGSISTLTIQRTEQRDSAMYRCASSLADTPGETQYFGPGTRLLVL.

This clonotype was seen a handful of times. The rearrangement uses TRBV5-1 and TRBJ1-3; 8 nucleotides match TRBD1. The germline V gene encodes CDR1 SGHRS and CDR2 YFSETQ. J lost 4 bases, V lost 4 bases, and 10 bases had no gene match. The CDR3 loop spans 16 amino acids. CDR3 in amino acids: CASSADRGGEGNTIYF. CDR3 bases: TGCGCCAGCAGCGCTGACAGGGGAGGTGAAGGAAACACCATATATTTT.